This T cell receptor beta chain was sequenced during a study of shared clonotypes between healthy human individuals. There are a few counts of this clone. This CDR3 region has 13 residues. Trimming took 10 bases from V and 0 from J, leaving 10 bases between them. Germline V gives CDR1 MNHNS, CDR2 SASEGT. Method: immunoSEQ multiplex PCR; TCRdb's copy keeps in-frame clones and lacks some. The sample comprises nearly 750,000 clones, 72% of which are singletons, and under 2% rests with the top ten. The clonotype comes from a woman in her 30s in good health. The rearrangement links TRBV6-1 to TRBJ1-3; D remains ambiguous. The specimen was memory CD4+ T cells sorted from blood. Subset specified: CD45RA-negative fraction. The CDR3 DNA sequence: TGTGCCACTCCGGTGGACTCTGGAAACACCATATATTTT. This translates into CATPVDSGNTIYF.